This T cell receptor (beta chain) was observed in a study of OX40 agonist ivuxolimab in advanced cancers. With regard to the full study: Ivuxolimab, which targeted the costimulatory receptor OX40 (CD134), was an agonistic, fully human IgG2 monoclonal antibody. Intravenous ivuxolimab was administered to patients every 2 weeks at six dose levels: 0.01, 0.1, 0.3, 1.5, 3 and 10 mg/kg. Among the roughly 50 dose-escalation patients, roughly 20 had hepatocellular carcinoma, about 15 melanoma, 9 renal cell carcinoma and 9 head and neck cancer. In the dose-escalation cohort, around four fifths of patients were male, and the mean age was 60 years with a range of roughly 23 to 79. Patients were allowed to have had prior anti-PD-1, anti-PD-L1 or anti-CTLA-4 therapy, and approximately 41% of the dose-escalation patients had previously received checkpoint inhibitors. Three dose-escalation patients achieved partial responses, one with hepatocellular carcinoma and two with cutaneous melanoma. The point of sequencing TCRbeta in the periphery was to test whether ivuxolimab changed TCR sequence diversity and drove clonal T-cell expansion. The monotherapy dose-escalation portion (N of about 50 patients) of the phase I ivuxolimab trial is reported in the paper. General findings and caveats noted by the study authors: At doses from 0.1 to 3.0 mg/kg, clonal expansion was seen in both CD4+ and CD8+ blood T cells between baseline and week 6. After ivuxolimab, CD8+ T cells had more expanded clones than CD4+ T cells on average. In partial responders in the 0.1-3.0 mg/kg groups, normalized peripheral clonal expansion was found to be among the lowest, especially among CD8+ T cells. Low levels of normalized T-cell clonal expansion were also seen in some patients who did not respond. The antigen specificity of the clonally expanded peripheral T cells was not determined.

Regarding this clone: Its antigen is currently not known. No qualities accompany the bases; no much larger clone lies one base away.

Genomic DNA was extracted from sorted cells for sequencing of the TCRbeta CDR3 region. The immunoSEQ Assay was used for sequencing of TCRbeta CDR3 regions. This immuneACCESS table, as held by TCRdb, lists in-frame sequences with V and J called but not all clones. Of the missing ones, under half trace to an unresolved V gene in checked studies; the others have no known cause. The sample profile shows some 77,000 clones; 85% to 95% of them were found once. The ten most abundant clones make up approximately 0.3% of the sample. The trial excluded patients who had a history of autoimmune disease or who were on systemic immunosuppression. Peripheral blood for TCR sequencing was drawn from every dose cohort at baseline, at cycle 4 day 1 and at cycle 7 day 1. The samples were taken from a phase I, first-in-human, multicenter, open-label dose-escalation trial of ivuxolimab. Adults with locally advanced or metastatic melanoma, renal cell carcinoma, hepatocellular carcinoma or head and neck squamous cell carcinoma were enrolled in the trial. Before TCR sequencing, CD4+ T cells and CD8+ T cells from peripheral blood were sorted into separate populations.

There are 16 amino acids in the CDR3, from cysteine to phenylalanine inclusive. The only DNA kept is the CDR3, 48 bases in frame from the first base. The germline V gene (reference sequence) supplies CDR1 GTSNPN and CDR2 SVGIG. A distance of 17 bases separates the germline ends of V and J, which lose 3 bases and 3 bases respectively. The sequence joins TRBV30 to TRBJ1-4, and TRBD1 may be the D gene, going by 5 matching bases. The sequences come from CD4+ or CD8+ T cells sorted from blood, collected in a trial of the OX40 agonist ivuxolimab. The sequence came from an adult with an advanced solid tumor such as melanoma, head and neck, liver or kidney cancer. This receptor carries the CDR3 CAWSPRREGSNEKLFF. The bases are TGTGCCTGGAGCCCTCGGAGGGAGGGGTCTAATGAAAAACTGTTTTTT.